What follows are 23 T cell receptor beta chains derived from one specimen sequenced in a study of T cells in localized non-small cell lung cancer. The data were produced by immunoSEQ multiplex PCR, yet TCRdb's version contains in-frame clones alone and is incomplete. Of under 35,000 clones in the sample, under 95% were seen once. This specimen was peripheral blood, taken before any cancer treatment. The receptors stem from a female donor over 55 with stage I lung adenocarcinoma.

The rearrangement joins TRBV5-4 to TRBJ2-2; a possible D gene is TRBD2 (6 bases). Trimming shortened V by 4 bases and J by 1 base, and 8 bases separated the two germline ends. Germline loops: CDR1 SGHNT, CDR2 YYREEE (reference sequence). CDR3 length equals 14 residues. CDR3 nucleotides: TGTGCCAGCAGCGGGACTCTGAACACCGGGGAGCTGTTTTTT. It is translated as CASSGTLNTGELFF.

V gene TRBV5-1 combines with J gene TRBJ1-2; possibly TRBD1 for D (6 bases). Trimming removed 4 bases at V and 7 bases at J, with 14 bases between. Germline CDR1 reads SGHRS; CDR2 reads YFSETQ. The CDR3 has 13 amino acids. The CDR3 bases are TGCGCCAGCAGCCCCGTACAGGGAGTTGGCTACACCTTC. It codes for CASSPVQGVGYTF.

This chain uses TRBV7-9 with TRBJ2-7, with D uncertain. The V gene's germline CDR1 is SEHNR and CDR2 FQNEAQ (reference sequence). The CDR3 extends over 17 amino acids. V dropped 0 bases and J dropped 2 bases, with 17 bases sitting between them. The CDR3 DNA reads as TGTGCCAGCAGCTTAGCCCCAGCACGAGTTTCCCCCTACGAGCAGTACTTC. It is translated as CASSLAPARVSPYEQYF.

J is TRBJ1-2 and V is TRBV7-2; 9 nucleotides match TRBD1. CDR1 and CDR2 from the germline V gene are SGHTA and FQGNSA. This CDR3 is 14 amino acids long. V shed 4 bases and J 2 bases; nucleotides not matched to a gene: 2. The CDR3 spells CASSWGQGNYGYTF. CDR3 DNA: TGTGCCAGCAGCTGGGGACAGGGAAACTATGGCTACACCTTC.

The CDR3 here is CASRSVAGGPKYNEQFF. DNA of the CDR3: TGTGCAAGTCGCTCGGTAGCGGGAGGGCCTAAGTACAATGAGCAGTTCTTC. The chain has TRBV12-2 and TRBJ2-1; the table names TRBD2, a call not compared with the DNA. TRBV12-2 is designated a pseudogene. This CDR3 is 17 amino acids long.

This sequence joins TRBV2 and TRBJ1-4; unclear D gene. There are 15 residues in the CDR3. Germline V CDR1 and CDR2: SNHLY, FYNNEI. Trimming left V 8 bases short and J 0 bases short, with 13 bases between. CDR3 loop: CASLPQFATNEKLFF. The CDR3 DNA sequence: TGTGCCAGCCTACCCCAATTTGCAACTAATGAAAAACTGTTTTTT.

The CDR3, as DNA: TGTGCCAGCAGCTTTGACCCGACAACCACCAAGTACTTC. As protein: CASSFDPTTTKYF. The V call is TRBV7-6, the J call TRBJ2-7, with D unclear. CDR3 length: 13 residues. Deletions cut 3 bases from V and 11 bases from J, with 17 bases between. CDR1 and CDR2 (germline): SGHVS, FNYEAQ.

The genes are TRBV7-8 and TRBJ1-6; unclear D gene. The germline V and J ends were trimmed by 2 bases and 0 bases, with 11 bases remaining between them. CDR1 SGHVS and CDR2 FQNEAQ come from the germline V gene. This CDR3 is 17 amino acids long. The CDR3: CASSLIGRLSYNSPLHF. As DNA, the CDR3 is TGTGCCAGCAGCTTAATAGGCAGACTCTCCTATAATTCACCCCTCCACTTT.

The chain joins TRBV4-1 to TRBJ1-1, with no clear D. Germline assignment: CDR1 MGHRA and CDR2 YSYEKL. Deletions cut 1 base from V and 1 base from J, with 10 bases between. The CDR3 is 15 amino acids. CDR3 bases: TGCGCCAGCAGCCAAGGGTTTTTTAGGAACACTGAAGCTTTCTTT. This codes for CASSQGFFRNTEAFF.

The DNA for the CDR3 is TGCGCCAGCAGCCAAACCCCTGGGAGGGGGCGACGCTATGGCTACACCTTC. Protein: CASSQTPGRGRRYGYTF. This sequence joins TRBV4-1 and TRBJ1-2; TRBD1 matches at 7 bases. The length of the CDR3 is 17 residues. Germline V CDR1 and CDR2: MGHRA, YSYEKL. The ends lost 2 bases at V and 4 bases at J; junction bases unmatched: 13.

This rearrangement joins TRBV9 to TRBJ1-1, with unresolved D. Germline CDR1 is SGDLS and CDR2 is YYNGEE. This CDR3 spans 13 amino acids. The V end was cut by 4 bases, the J end by 3 bases, with 10 bases between. The CDR3 DNA reads as TGTGCCAGCAGCACCCAAGTGGACACTGAAGCTTTCTTT. Protein sequence: CASSTQVDTEAFF.

This clone was recorded once. The chain links TRBV11-2 to TRBJ2-1, with D perhaps TRBD2 (5 bases). There are 14 residues in the CDR3. Deletions cut 1 base from V and 5 bases from J, with 9 bases between. The germline CDR1 and CDR2 sequences are SGHAT and FQNNGV. CDR3 sequence reads: CASSLAGRDNEQFF. The CDR3 region has the DNA TGTGCCAGCAGCTTAGCGGGAAGGGACAATGAGCAGTTCTTC.

This chain connects TRBV2 to TRBJ1-5; 8 nucleotides match TRBD1. The CDR3 extends over 14 amino acids. The germline V gene has CDR1 SNHLY and CDR2 FYNNEI. With 6 bases clipped from V and 3 bases from J, the junction kept 4 bases outside the gene matches. As DNA, the CDR3 is TGTGCCAGCAGCAAGACAGGGGTCAATCAGCCCCAGCATTTT. Protein product: CASSKTGVNQPQHF.

The chain couples TRBV7-9 to TRBJ1-2; D gene unclear. Germline CDR1 and CDR2: SEHNR and FQNEAQ (reference sequence). V was pared by 2 bases and J by 4 bases, with 11 bases between. The CDR3 is made up of 14 amino acids. The CDR3 here is CASSLSNGGYGYTF. In nucleotides, the CDR3 is TGTGCCAGCAGCTTAAGTAATGGAGGCTATGGCTACACCTTC.

The J gene is TRBJ2-5, the V gene TRBV6-1, with a possible D match to TRBD2 (5 bases). This CDR3 has 15 residues. Germline loops: CDR1 MNHNS, CDR2 SASEGT. Deletions cut 5 bases from V and 5 bases from J, with 18 bases between. The CDR3 here is CASSPLIGDRETQYF. Here the CDR3 DNA reads TGTGCCAGCAGTCCCCTCATCGGGGATAGGGAGACCCAGTACTTC.

The rearrangement joins TRBV4-1 to TRBJ2-7; D gene ambiguous. The V end lost 1 base, the J end lost 9 bases, and 13 bases lay between the germline ends. In germline, CDR1 is MGHRA, CDR2 YSYEKL. This CDR3 is built from 13 residues. The CDR3 reads CASSQARSGWQYF. The CDR3 DNA reads TGCGCCAGCAGCCAAGCCCGTTCGGGCTGGCAGTACTTC.

This chain joins TRBV27 and TRBJ1-2, with TRBD1 as a possible D gene (5 bases). The CDR3 sequence is 13 residues long. Germline CDR1 and CDR2: MNHEY and SMNVEV (reference sequence). Trimming cost V 5 bases and J 5 bases, with 12 bases left between them. CDR3 protein: CASSPPSGYGYTF. DNA for the CDR3: TGTGCCAGCAGTCCCCCTTCAGGGTATGGCTACACCTTC.

The chain links TRBV7-3 to TRBJ1-3, with D hard to call. Germline V gives CDR1 SGHTA, CDR2 FQGTGA. Trimming left V 3 bases short and J 4 bases short, with 10 bases between. CDR3 length: 14 amino acids. The CDR3 here is CASSLEPGGNTIYF. The CDR3 DNA follows: TGTGCCAGCAGCTTGGAGCCCGGGGGAAACACCATATATTTT.

The gene calls are TRBV4-2 and TRBJ2-3, with 11 bases fitting TRBD2. Trimming at V came to 1 base and at J to 5 bases, leaving 8 bases not matched to a gene. The germline gives CDR1 LGHNA, CDR2 YNFKEQ. The CDR3 spans 17 residues. CDR3 protein: CASSQGNSGGVVDTQYF. The DNA for the CDR3 is TGTGCCAGCAGCCAAGGAAATAGCGGGGGGGTTGTAGATACGCAGTATTTT.

The V call is TRBV4-2, the J call TRBJ2-5; tentatively, D is TRBD1 or TRBD2 (5 bases each). Germline V gene lookup returns CDR1 LGHNA and CDR2 YNFKEQ. The V gene lost 3 bases and the J gene lost 7 bases, with 15 bases spanning the gap. The CDR3 has 14 amino acids. The CDR3 reads CASSQGDLLGTQYF. In nucleotides, the CDR3 is TGTGCCAGCAGCCAGGGGGATTTGTTGGGGACCCAGTACTTC.

This chain joins TRBV28 and TRBJ1-3; possibly TRBD1 for D (5 bases). CDR1 and CDR2 (germline): MDHEN, SYDVKM. The length of the CDR3 is 16 residues. Trimming pared 5 bases from V and 1 base from J, leaving 15 bases between. CDR3 in amino acids: CASSPPREQSGNTIYF. CDR3 bases: TGTGCCAGCAGTCCCCCCAGGGAACAATCTGGAAACACCATATATTTT.

The V call is TRBV4-2, the J call TRBJ2-7; weak D call: TRBD2 (5 bases). The CDR3 sequence is 14 residues long. Germline CDR1 reads LGHNA; CDR2 reads YNFKEQ. The germline V and J ends were trimmed by 0 bases and 3 bases, with 9 bases remaining between them. The CDR3 nucleotides read TGTGCCAGCAGCCAAGAACTAGTCGACTACGAGCAGTACTTC. Its translation: CASSQELVDYEQYF.

V and J are TRBV5-1 and TRBJ2-5; TRBD1 matches at 7 bases. With V trimmed by 0 bases and J by 2 bases, 7 bases remained unmatched. Per germline, CDR1 SGHRS and CDR2 YFSETQ. The CDR3 loop spans 16 amino acids. Written as DNA, the CDR3 is TGCGCCAGCAGCTTGGCTGTGACAGGGTTTCAAGAGACCCAGTACTTC. Protein: CASSLAVTGFQETQYF. The full variable domain, rest sourced from reference TRBV5-1 and TRBJ2-5, is KAGVTQTPRYLIKTRGQQVTLSCSPISGHRSVSWYQQTPGQGLQFLFEYFSETQRNKGNFPGRFSGRQFSNSRSEMNVSTLELGDSALYLCASSLAVTGFQETQYFGPGTRLLVL.